The 2 T cell receptor beta chains below were found in one sample sequenced in a study of blood T cell repertoires in COVID-19. Sequencing was performed with immunoSEQ multiplex PCR; in TCRdb, only in-frame clones are kept and a portion is missing. The sample has approximately 300,000 clones; approximately 90% are singletons. What was sequenced was PBMCs or T cells enriched from blood (not recorded which). The receptors come from a woman aged 18-29 years who had recovered from COVID-19.

This clone occurred a few times. This rearrangement joins TRBV27 to TRBJ1-5; the match to TRBD1 covers 7 bases. Trimming at V came to 3 bases and at J to 1 base, leaving 3 bases not matched to a gene. The length of the CDR3 is 15 residues. Per the germline V gene, CDR1 is MNHEY and CDR2 is SMNVEV (reference sequence). For the CDR3, the DNA is TGTGCCAGCAGTTTTGCCAGGGGGAGCAATCAGCCCCAGCATTTT. It encodes CASSFARGSNQPQHF.

The chain has TRBV30 and TRBJ1-3; D gene ambiguous. Deletions cut 5 bases from V and 3 bases from J, with 5 bases between. This CDR3 region has 11 residues. Germline V gives CDR1 GTSNPN, CDR2 SVGIG (reference sequence). The CDR3 DNA follows: TGTGCCTGGGGTCGTGGAAACACCATATATTTT. It yields the protein CAWGRGNTIYF.